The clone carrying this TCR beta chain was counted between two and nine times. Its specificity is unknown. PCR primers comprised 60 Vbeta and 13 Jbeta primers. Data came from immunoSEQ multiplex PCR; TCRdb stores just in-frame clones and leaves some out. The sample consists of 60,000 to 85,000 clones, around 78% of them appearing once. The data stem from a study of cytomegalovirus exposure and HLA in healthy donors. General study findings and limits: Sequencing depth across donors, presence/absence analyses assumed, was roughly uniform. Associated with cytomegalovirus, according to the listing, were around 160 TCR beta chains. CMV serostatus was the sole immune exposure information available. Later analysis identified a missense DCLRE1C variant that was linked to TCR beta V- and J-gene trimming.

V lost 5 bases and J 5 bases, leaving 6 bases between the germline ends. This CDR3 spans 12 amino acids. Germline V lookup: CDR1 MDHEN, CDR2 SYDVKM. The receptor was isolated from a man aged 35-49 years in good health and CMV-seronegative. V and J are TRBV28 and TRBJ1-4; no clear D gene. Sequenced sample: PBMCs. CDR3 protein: CASSHLNEKLFF. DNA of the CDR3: TGTGCCAGCAGTCACCTAAATGAAAAACTGTTTTTT.